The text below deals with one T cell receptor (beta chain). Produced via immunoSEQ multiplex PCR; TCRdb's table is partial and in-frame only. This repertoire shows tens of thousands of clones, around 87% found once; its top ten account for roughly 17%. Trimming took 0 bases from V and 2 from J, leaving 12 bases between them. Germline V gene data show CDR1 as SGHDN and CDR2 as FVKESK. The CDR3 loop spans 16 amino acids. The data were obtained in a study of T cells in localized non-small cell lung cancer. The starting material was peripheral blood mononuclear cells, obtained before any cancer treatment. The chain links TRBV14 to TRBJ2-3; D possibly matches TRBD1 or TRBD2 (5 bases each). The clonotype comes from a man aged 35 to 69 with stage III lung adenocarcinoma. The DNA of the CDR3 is TGTGCCAGCAGCCAAGAGAGGGGTACCTACACAGATACGCAGTATTTT. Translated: CASSQERGTYTDTQYF.